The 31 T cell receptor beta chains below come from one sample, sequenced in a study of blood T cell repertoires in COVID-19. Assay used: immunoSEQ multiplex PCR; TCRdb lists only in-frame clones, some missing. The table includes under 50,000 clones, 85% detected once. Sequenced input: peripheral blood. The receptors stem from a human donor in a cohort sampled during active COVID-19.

CDR3 nucleotide sequence: TGTGCCAGCAGCCCCTCTTCAGATACGCAGTATTTT. Its translation: CASSPSSDTQYF. The gene calls are TRBV7-9 and TRBJ2-3; D is ambiguous. The ends were cut back, 5 bases at V and 4 bases at J, with 7 bases in the middle. The V gene's germline CDR1 is SEHNR and CDR2 FQNEAQ (reference sequence). The CDR3 spans 12 residues.

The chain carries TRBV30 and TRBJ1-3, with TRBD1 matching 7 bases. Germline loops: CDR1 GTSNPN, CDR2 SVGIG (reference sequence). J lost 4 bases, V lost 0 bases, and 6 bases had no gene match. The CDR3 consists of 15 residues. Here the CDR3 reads CAWSVKGGTGNTIYF. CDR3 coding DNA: TGTGCCTGGAGTGTAAAAGGGGGCACCGGAAACACCATATATTTT.

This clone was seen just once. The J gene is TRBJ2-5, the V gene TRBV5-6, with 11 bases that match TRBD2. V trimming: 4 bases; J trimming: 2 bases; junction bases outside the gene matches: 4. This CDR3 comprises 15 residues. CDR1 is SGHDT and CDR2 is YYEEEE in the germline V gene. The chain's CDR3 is CASSLLAGGQETQYF. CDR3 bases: TGTGCCAGCAGCCTCCTAGCGGGGGGACAAGAGACCCAGTACTTC.

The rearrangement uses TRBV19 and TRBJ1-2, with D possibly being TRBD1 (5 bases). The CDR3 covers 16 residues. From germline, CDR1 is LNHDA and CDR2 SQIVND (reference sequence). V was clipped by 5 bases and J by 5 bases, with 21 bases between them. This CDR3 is CASSLQGASSIYGYTF. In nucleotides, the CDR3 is TGTGCCAGTAGTTTACAAGGGGCTTCTTCTATTTATGGCTACACCTTC.

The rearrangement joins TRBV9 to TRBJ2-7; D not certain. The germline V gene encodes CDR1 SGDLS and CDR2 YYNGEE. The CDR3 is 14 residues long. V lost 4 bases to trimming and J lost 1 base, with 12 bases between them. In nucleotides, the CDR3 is TGTGCCAGCAGCCCCCTCTCGAGGTCCTACGAGCAGTACTTC. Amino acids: CASSPLSRSYEQYF.

The CDR3 DNA sequence: TGTGCCAGCAGCCAATCGGGACAGGGGGCGAGAGGCTACACCTTC. Residues: CASSQSGQGARGYTF. The V call is TRBV3-1 (or the pseudogene TRBV3-2), the J call TRBJ1-2; TRBD1 matches at 12 bases. The V and J ends lost 2 bases and 8 bases, in that order; junction bases with no gene match: 6. From germline, CDR1 is LGHDT and CDR2 YNNKEL (reference sequence). The CDR3 runs 15 residues.

CDR3 nucleotide sequence: TGTGCCAGCAGAGGGGGACAGGGCTCCTACGAGCAGTACTTC. Its translation is CASRGGQGSYEQYF. The rearrangement uses TRBV6-5 and TRBJ2-7; 9 nucleotides agree with TRBD1. Germline trimming cut 6 bases from V and 0 bases from J; bases unmatched to any gene: 3. This CDR3 is 14 amino acids long. In germline, CDR1 is MNHEY, CDR2 SVGAGI.

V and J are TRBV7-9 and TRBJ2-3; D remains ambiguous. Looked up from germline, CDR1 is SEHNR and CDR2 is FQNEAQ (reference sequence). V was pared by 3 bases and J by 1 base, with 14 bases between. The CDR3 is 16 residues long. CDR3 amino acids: CASSFRGWSGTDTQYF. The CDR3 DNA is TGTGCCAGCAGCTTTCGTGGCTGGTCAGGCACAGATACGCAGTATTTT.

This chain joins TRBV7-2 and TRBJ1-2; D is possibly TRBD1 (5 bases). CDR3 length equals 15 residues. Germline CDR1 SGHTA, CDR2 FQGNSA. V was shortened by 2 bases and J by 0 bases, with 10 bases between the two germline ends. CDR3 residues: CASSLSAGTNYGYTF. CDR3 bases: TGTGCCAGCAGCTTATCGGCAGGGACTAACTATGGCTACACCTTC.

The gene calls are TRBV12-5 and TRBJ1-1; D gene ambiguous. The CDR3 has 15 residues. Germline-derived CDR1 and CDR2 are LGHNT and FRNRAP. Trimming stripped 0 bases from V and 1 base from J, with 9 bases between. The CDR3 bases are TGTGCTAGTGGTTTGGTTCACTCGGGGAACACTGAAGCTTTCTTT. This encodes CASGLVHSGNTEAFF.

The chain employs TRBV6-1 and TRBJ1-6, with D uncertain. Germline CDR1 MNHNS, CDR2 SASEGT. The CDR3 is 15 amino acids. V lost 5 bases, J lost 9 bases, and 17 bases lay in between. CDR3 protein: CASSPPGGRASPLHF. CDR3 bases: TGTGCCAGCAGTCCCCCCGGAGGGAGGGCTTCACCCCTCCACTTT.

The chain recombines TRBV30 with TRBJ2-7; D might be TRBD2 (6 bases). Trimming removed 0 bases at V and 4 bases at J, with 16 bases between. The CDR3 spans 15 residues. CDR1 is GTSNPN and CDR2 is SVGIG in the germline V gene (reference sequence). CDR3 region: CAWSVQGGIGYEQYF. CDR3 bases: TGTGCCTGGAGTGTACAAGGCGGGATCGGTTACGAGCAGTACTTC.

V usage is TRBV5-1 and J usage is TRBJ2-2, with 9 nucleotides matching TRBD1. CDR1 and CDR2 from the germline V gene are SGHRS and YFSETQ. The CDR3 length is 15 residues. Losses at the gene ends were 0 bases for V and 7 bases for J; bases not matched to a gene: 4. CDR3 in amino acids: CASSLGDRASGELFF. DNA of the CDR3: TGCGCCAGCAGCTTGGGGGACAGGGCGAGCGGGGAGCTGTTTTTT.

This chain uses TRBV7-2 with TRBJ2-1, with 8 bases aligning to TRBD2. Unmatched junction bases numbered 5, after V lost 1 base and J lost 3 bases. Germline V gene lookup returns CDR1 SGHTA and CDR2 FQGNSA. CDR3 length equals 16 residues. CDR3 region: CASSLVGGAGYNEQFF. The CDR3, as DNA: TGTGCCAGCAGCTTAGTCGGGGGGGCGGGCTACAATGAGCAGTTCTTC.

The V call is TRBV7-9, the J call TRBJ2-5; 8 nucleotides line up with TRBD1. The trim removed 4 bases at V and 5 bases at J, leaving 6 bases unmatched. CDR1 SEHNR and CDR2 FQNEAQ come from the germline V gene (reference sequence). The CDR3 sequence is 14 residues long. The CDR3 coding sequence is TGTGCCAGCAGCTCTGCAGGGGGCGCGGAGACCCAGTACTTC. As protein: CASSSAGGAETQYF.

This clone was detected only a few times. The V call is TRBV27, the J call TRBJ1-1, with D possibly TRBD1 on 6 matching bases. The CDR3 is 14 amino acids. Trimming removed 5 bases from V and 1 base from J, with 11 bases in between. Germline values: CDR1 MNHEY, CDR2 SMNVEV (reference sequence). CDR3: CASSVQGPNTEAFF. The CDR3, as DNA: TGTGCCAGCAGTGTACAGGGCCCGAACACTGAAGCTTTCTTT.

The CDR3 region has the DNA TGTGCCAGCAGCGTGTTGGGGGGGACCATTCAGTACTTC. Its protein product is CASSVLGGTIQYF. The chain uses TRBV3-1 (or the pseudogene TRBV3-2) and TRBJ2-4; 7 nucleotides align to TRBD2. The V gene end was trimmed by 5 bases and the J gene end by 9 bases; junction bases not matched to a gene: 7. Germline-derived CDR1 and CDR2 are LGHDT and YNNKEL (reference sequence). This CDR3 contains 13 residues.

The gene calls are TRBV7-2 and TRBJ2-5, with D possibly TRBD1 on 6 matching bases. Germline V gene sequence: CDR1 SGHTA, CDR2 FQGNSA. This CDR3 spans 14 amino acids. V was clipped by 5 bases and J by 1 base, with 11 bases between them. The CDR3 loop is CASSNPGAQETQYF. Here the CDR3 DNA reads TGTGCCAGCAGCAACCCAGGGGCCCAAGAGACCCAGTACTTC.

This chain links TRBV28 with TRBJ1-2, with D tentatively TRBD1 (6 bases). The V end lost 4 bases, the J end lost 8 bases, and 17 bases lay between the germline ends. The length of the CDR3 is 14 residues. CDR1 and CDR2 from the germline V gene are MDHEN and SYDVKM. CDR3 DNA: TGTGCCAGCAGTTCCGAACAGGGAATTGGGGGCTACACCTTC. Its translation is CASSSEQGIGGYTF.

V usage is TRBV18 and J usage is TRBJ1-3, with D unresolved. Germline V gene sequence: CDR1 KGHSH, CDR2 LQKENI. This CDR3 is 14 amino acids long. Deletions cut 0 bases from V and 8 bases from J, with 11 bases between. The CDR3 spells CASSPPSGLYTIYF. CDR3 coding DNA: TGTGCCAGCTCACCACCGTCAGGACTCTACACCATATATTTT.

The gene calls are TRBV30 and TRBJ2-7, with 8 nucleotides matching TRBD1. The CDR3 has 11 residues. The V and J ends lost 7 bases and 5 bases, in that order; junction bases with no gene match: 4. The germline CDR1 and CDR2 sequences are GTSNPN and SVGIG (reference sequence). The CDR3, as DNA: TGTGCCTCAGGGGGCCCCCACGAGCAGTACTTC. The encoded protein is CASGGPHEQYF.

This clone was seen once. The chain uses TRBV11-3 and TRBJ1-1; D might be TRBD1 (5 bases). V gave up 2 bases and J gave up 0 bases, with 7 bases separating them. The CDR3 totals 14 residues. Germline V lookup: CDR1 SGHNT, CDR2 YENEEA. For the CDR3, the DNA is TGTGCCAGCAGCTTAAACAGGTTGAACACTGAAGCTTTCTTT. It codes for CASSLNRLNTEAFF.

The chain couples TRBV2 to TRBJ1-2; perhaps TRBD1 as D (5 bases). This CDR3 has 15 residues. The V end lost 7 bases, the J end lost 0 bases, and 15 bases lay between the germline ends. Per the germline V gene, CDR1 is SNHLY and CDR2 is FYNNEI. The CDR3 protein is CASMKDRTTNYGYTF. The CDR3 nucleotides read TGTGCCAGCATGAAAGACAGAACCACTAACTATGGCTACACCTTC. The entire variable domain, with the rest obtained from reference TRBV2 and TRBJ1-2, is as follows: EPEVTQTPSHQVTQMGQEVILRCVPISNHLYFYWYRQILGQKVEFLVSFYNNEISEKSEIFDDQFSVERPDGSNFTLKIRSTKLEDSAMYFCASMKDRTTNYGYTFGSGTRLTVV.

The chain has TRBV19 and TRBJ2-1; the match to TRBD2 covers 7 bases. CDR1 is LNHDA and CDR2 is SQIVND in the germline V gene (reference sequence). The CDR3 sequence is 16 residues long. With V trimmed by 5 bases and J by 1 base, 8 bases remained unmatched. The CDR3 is CASSPLSSGSYNEQFF. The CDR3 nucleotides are TGTGCCAGTAGTCCCCTCTCTAGCGGATCCTACAATGAGCAGTTCTTC.

CDR3: CASRQGALYEQYF. In DNA, the CDR3 is TGTGCCAGTAGGCAGGGGGCCCTCTACGAGCAGTACTTC. This chain connects TRBV19 to TRBJ2-7; 8 bases line up with TRBD1. CDR1 and CDR2 (germline): LNHDA, SQIVND (reference sequence). Trimming took 6 bases from V and 3 from J; bases not matched to a gene: 4. The length of the CDR3 is 13 residues.

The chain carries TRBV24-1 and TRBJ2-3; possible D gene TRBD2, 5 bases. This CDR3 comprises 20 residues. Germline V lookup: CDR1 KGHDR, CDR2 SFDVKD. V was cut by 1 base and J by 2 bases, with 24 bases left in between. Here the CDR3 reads CATSDLLPGKLERNTDTQYF. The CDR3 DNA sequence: TGTGCCACCAGTGATTTACTCCCTGGTAAACTAGAGAGGAACACAGATACGCAGTATTTT.

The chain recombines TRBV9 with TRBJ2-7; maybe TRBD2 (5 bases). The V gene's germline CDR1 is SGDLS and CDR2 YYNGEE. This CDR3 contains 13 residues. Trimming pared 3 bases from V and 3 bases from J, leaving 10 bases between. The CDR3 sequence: CASSGLLGYEQYF. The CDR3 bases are TGTGCCAGCAGCGGATTACTAGGCTACGAGCAGTACTTC.

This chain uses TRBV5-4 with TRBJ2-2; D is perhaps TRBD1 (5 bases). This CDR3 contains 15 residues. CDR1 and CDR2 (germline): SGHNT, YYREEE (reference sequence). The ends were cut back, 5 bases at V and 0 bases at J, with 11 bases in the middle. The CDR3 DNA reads TGTGCCAGCAGTCAATGGGGCGCGAACACCGGGGAGCTGTTTTTT. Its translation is CASSQWGANTGELFF.

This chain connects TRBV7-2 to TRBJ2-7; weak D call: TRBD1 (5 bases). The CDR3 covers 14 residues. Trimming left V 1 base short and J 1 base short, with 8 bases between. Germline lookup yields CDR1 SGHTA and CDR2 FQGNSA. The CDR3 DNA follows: TGTGCCAGCAGCTTAGTAGGGGCGTCCTACGAGCAGTACTTC. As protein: CASSLVGASYEQYF.

CDR3 in DNA: TGTGCCAGCAGCCCCGCAATCCTAGCGGGAGCGAGCACCGGGGAGCTGTTTTTT. Its translation: CASSPAILAGASTGELFF. The chain has TRBV11-2 and TRBJ2-2, with TRBD2 matching 10 bases. The CDR3 spans 18 residues. The ends lost 5 bases at V and 4 bases at J; junction bases unmatched: 13. The germline gives CDR1 SGHAT, CDR2 FQNNGV.

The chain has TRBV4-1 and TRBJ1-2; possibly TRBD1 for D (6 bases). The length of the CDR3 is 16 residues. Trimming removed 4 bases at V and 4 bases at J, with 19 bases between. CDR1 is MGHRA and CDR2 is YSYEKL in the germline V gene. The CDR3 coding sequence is TGCGCCAGCAGCCCAGAGGGACAAGCACAGTTCTATGGCTACACCTTC. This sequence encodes CASSPEGQAQFYGYTF.